What follows are 24 T cell receptor beta chains derived from one specimen sequenced in a study of T cells in Graves' hyperthyroidism and ophthalmopathy. The CDR3 regions of TCR beta were amplified from RNA transcripts. Initially, a first-round RT-PCR of the TCR CDR3 employed the HTBI primer set. A single record per CDR3 protein comes from TCRdb applying MiXCR to the multiplex PCR reads. Counted here are some 500,000 distinct CDR3 sequences, approximately 15% occurring once; the ten biggest clones make up about 17%. Specimen: blood. The receptors were gathered from a woman under 30 with Graves' hyperthyroidism.

Points on this clonotype: One base away lies a much larger clone, so this may be a sequencing read error. The rearrangement uses TRBV7-3 and TRBJ1-2, with D possibly TRBD1 on 6 matching bases. V was clipped by 5 bases and J by 8 bases, with 18 bases between them. This CDR3 has 14 amino acids. The germline V gene encodes CDR1 SGHTA and CDR2 FQGTGA. CDR3 sequence: CASSEHGQMGGYTF. The CDR3, as DNA: TGTGCCAGCAGCGAACATGGACAGATGGGAGGCTACACCTTC.

The V and J genes are TRBV7-2 and TRBJ2-1; the D gene is possibly TRBD2 (5 bases). Trimming shortened V by 6 bases and J by 7 bases, and 19 bases separated the two germline ends. Per the germline V gene, CDR1 is SGHTA and CDR2 is FQGNSA. CDR3 length: 15 amino acids. The CDR3 bases are TGTGCCAGCAGGAGCGGATCCCATAGTAGAAATGAGCAGTTCTTC. Encoded protein: CASRSGSHSRNEQFF.

This clonotype has ten or more counts. J is TRBJ1-1 and V is TRBV30; D not resolved. Germline CDR1 is GTSNPN and CDR2 is SVGIG (reference sequence). V was pared by 5 bases and J by 2 bases, with 12 bases between. The CDR3 sequence is 13 residues long. The CDR3 bases are TGTGCCTGGCAAAGACAAACAAACACTGAAGCTTTCTTT. Translating it yields CAWQRQTNTEAFF.

This clonotype was counted ten times or more. The J gene is TRBJ1-1, the V gene TRBV3-1; D not certain. V was clipped by 4 bases and J by 9 bases, with 9 bases between them. The length of the CDR3 is 11 residues. Germline loops: CDR1 LGHDT, CDR2 YNNKEL (reference sequence). CDR3 amino acids: CASSLRTKAFF. DNA for the CDR3: TGTGCCAGCAGCCTACGTACCAAAGCTTTCTTT. The full variable domain, with the rest looked up from reference TRBV3-1 and TRBJ1-1, is DTAVSQTPKYLVTQMGNDKSIKCEQNLGHDTMYWYKQDSKKFLKIMFSYNNKELIINETVPNRFSPKSPDKAHLNLHINSLELGDSAVYFCASSLRTKAFFGQGTRLTVV.

This clonotype was observed many times. The chain uses TRBV5-8 and TRBJ1-1; no firm D call. V shed 7 bases and J shed 4 bases, with 20 bases lying between them. CDR3 length equals 15 residues. Germline loops: CDR1 SGHTS, CDR2 YDEGEE. This CDR3 reads CASRKRFGVGTEAFF. The DNA for the CDR3 is TGTGCCAGCCGAAAGAGGTTCGGCGTTGGCACTGAAGCTTTCTTT.

The chain recombines TRBV6-2 or TRBV6-3 with TRBJ2-1; D not certain. V lost 3 bases and J lost 0, with 9 bases in between. Germline lookup yields CDR1 MNHEY and CDR2 SVGEGT. This CDR3 contains 15 residues. CDR3 sequence: CASSYGPSSYNEQFF. The CDR3 region has the DNA TGTGCCAGCAGTTATGGCCCGAGCTCCTACAATGAGCAGTTCTTC.

This clonotype was detected a few times. The chain uses TRBV6-2 or TRBV6-3 and TRBJ2-3; TRBD1 matches 9 bases. Germline V gene sequence: CDR1 MNHEY, CDR2 SVGEGT. Trimming took 2 bases from V and 2 from J; bases not matched to a gene: 8. The CDR3 totals 17 residues. Written as DNA, the CDR3 is TGTGCCAGCAGTTACAACCGGGACAGGGATATCACAGATACGCAGTATTTT. It is translated as CASSYNRDRDITDTQYF.

The CDR3 sequence is CASSRTDEQYF. The CDR3 region has the DNA TGTGCCAGCAGCCGTACAGACGAGCAGTACTTC. The chain recombines TRBV3-1 with TRBJ2-7; D call uncertain. The CDR3 covers 11 residues. Germline values: CDR1 LGHDT, CDR2 YNNKEL (reference sequence). Trimming cost V 4 bases and J 5 bases, with 6 bases left between them.

The V call is TRBV19, the J call TRBJ2-1; 7 nucleotides match TRBD2. The junction had 8 bases not matched to a gene; V was cut back by 9 bases and J by 9 bases. CDR1 LNHDA and CDR2 SQIVND come from the germline V gene (reference sequence). This CDR3 has 12 residues. The CDR3 DNA follows: TGTGCCAGCGGGACTACCGTCCTTGAGCAGTTCTTC. Translation: CASGTTVLEQFF.

This clonotype has only a few counts. The chain carries TRBV29-1 and TRBJ1-1; D remains unclear. The CDR3 contains 15 residues. Germline V gives CDR1 SQVTM, CDR2 ANQGSEA. V lost 0 bases to trimming and J lost 1 base, with 12 bases between them. CDR3 residues: CSVEDVGFWNTEAFF. The CDR3 nucleotides are TGCAGCGTTGAAGATGTTGGCTTCTGGAACACTGAAGCTTTCTTT. Supplemented by reference TRBV29-1 and TRBJ1-1, the full variable domain reads SAVISQKPSRDICQRGTSLTIQCQVDSQVTMMFWYRQQPGQSLTLIATANQGSEATYESGFVIDKFPISRPNLTFSTLTVSNMSPEDSSIYLCSVEDVGFWNTEAFFGQGTRLTVV.

The rearrangement joins TRBV7-2 to TRBJ2-5, with TRBD2 matching over 11 bases. Germline lookup yields CDR1 SGHTA and CDR2 FQGNSA. With V trimmed by 4 bases and J by 4 bases, 5 bases remained unmatched. This CDR3 has 15 amino acids. This CDR3 reads CASSSRLAGTETQYF. CDR3 DNA sequence: TGTGCCAGCAGCTCCCGACTAGCGGGGACAGAGACCCAGTACTTC. The full variable domain, its missing parts supplied by reference TRBV7-2 and TRBJ2-5, is GAGVSQSPSNKVTEKGKDVELRCDPISGHTALYWYRQSLGQGLEFLIYFQGNSAPDKSGLPSDRFSAERTGGSVSTLTIQRTQQEDSAVYLCASSSRLAGTETQYFGPGTRLLVL.

This chain links TRBV9 with TRBJ2-1; the D is unclear. V lost 0 bases to trimming and J lost 6 bases, with 16 bases between them. This CDR3 has 16 amino acids. Germline CDR1 reads SGDLS; CDR2 reads YYNGEE. CDR3 in amino acids: CASSVEVTRFLNEQFF. CDR3 nucleotide sequence: TGTGCCAGCAGCGTAGAGGTTACGAGGTTCCTCAATGAGCAGTTCTTC.

This clonotype was recorded a few times. V and J are TRBV20-1 and TRBJ2-2; 9 bases agree with TRBD2. Trimming cost V 3 bases and J 6 bases; bases outside gene matches: 5. CDR3 length: 14 residues. Germline-derived CDR1 and CDR2 are DFQATT and SNEGSKA (reference sequence). The CDR3, as DNA: TGCAGTGCTAGGGTCACTAGCGGGCCCGGGGAGCTGTTTTTT. Translated, it gives CSARVTSGPGELFF.

The gene calls are TRBV19 and TRBJ2-7; 8 positions match TRBD2. Germline V CDR1 and CDR2: LNHDA, SQIVND (reference sequence). CDR3 length: 16 amino acids. J was trimmed by 2 bases and V by 5 bases; bases with no gene match: 11. CDR3 in amino acids: CASSPTRLAPTYEQYF. In DNA, the CDR3 is TGTGCCAGTAGTCCAACGCGACTAGCGCCTACCTACGAGCAGTACTTC.

This clonotype has at least ten counts. The rearrangement joins TRBV20-1 to TRBJ2-5, with D possibly matching TRBD1 (7 bases). The germline gives CDR1 DFQATT, CDR2 SNEGSKA (reference sequence). The CDR3 is made up of 16 amino acids. Trimming removed 6 bases at V and 1 base at J, with 21 bases between. Here the CDR3 reads CSAQGGDSGFQETQYF. The CDR3 DNA is TGCAGTGCCCAGGGGGGTGACTCGGGGTTCCAAGAGACCCAGTACTTC.

The sample holds one count of this clonotype. The gene calls are TRBV28 and TRBJ2-7, with 16 bases lining up with TRBD2. The CDR3 contains 18 residues. The J segment lost 3 bases and the V segment lost 4 bases, leaving 9 bases of the junction unmatched. Per the germline V gene, CDR1 is MDHEN and CDR2 is SYDVKM. For the CDR3, the DNA is TGTGCCAGCAGTTCCCCGGGACTAGCGGGAGGGAGGTACTACGAGCAGTACTTC. It is translated as CASSSPGLAGGRYYEQYF.

V and J are TRBV6-1 and TRBJ2-1, with 13 bases fitting TRBD2. The CDR3 is 17 residues long. Germline-derived CDR1 and CDR2 are MNHNS and SASEGT. The V gene end was trimmed by 7 bases and the J gene end by 1 base; junction bases not matched to a gene: 7. The CDR3 sequence: CASNPGTSGKSYNEQFF. The DNA for the CDR3 is TGTGCCAGCAACCCCGGGACTAGCGGGAAGTCCTACAATGAGCAGTTCTTC.

This clonotype has at least ten counts. J is TRBJ2-2 and V is TRBV19, with 7 bases aligning to TRBD1. V shed 1 base, J shed 2 bases, and the junction held 1 base outside the gene matches. The CDR3 is 15 residues long. Per the germline V gene, CDR1 is LNHDA and CDR2 is SQIVND (reference sequence). In nucleotides, the CDR3 is TGTGCCAGTAGTATAGGACAGGGAAACACCGGGGAGCTGTTTTTT. This encodes CASSIGQGNTGELFF.

The chain recombines TRBV7-9 with TRBJ1-2; no clear D. Trimming shortened V by 2 bases and J by 2 bases, and 12 bases separated the two germline ends. CDR1 and CDR2 from the germline V gene are SEHNR and FQNEAQ (reference sequence). The CDR3 spans 15 residues. CDR3 in amino acids: CASSLTRTENYGYTF. CDR3 bases: TGTGCCAGCAGCTTAACCCGGACGGAAAACTATGGCTACACCTTC.

This clonotype has only a few counts. The J gene is TRBJ1-4, the V gene TRBV5-1; a possible D gene is TRBD1 (5 bases). The germline V and J ends were trimmed by 0 bases and 0 bases, with 12 bases remaining between them. The CDR3 sequence is 17 residues long. Germline V gene lookup returns CDR1 SGHRS and CDR2 YFSETQ. CDR3 residues: CASSLVGQLATNEKLFF. CDR3 DNA sequence: TGCGCCAGCAGCTTGGTAGGACAACTGGCAACTAATGAAAAACTGTTTTTT.

This clonotype was counted a few times. The chain uses TRBV20-1 and TRBJ1-2; TRBD1 matches at 9 bases. Germline assignment: CDR1 DFQATT and CDR2 SNEGSKA (reference sequence). The CDR3 has 13 residues. Trimming cost V 4 bases and J 8 bases; bases outside gene matches: 8. CDR3: CSAIRGTGQGYTF. The DNA of the CDR3 is TGCAGTGCTATCCGAGGGACAGGGCAGGGCTACACCTTC.

This clonotype was recorded many times. The chain recombines TRBV7-2 with TRBJ2-7, with TRBD2 identical over 9 bases. CDR1 and CDR2 from the germline V gene are SGHTA and FQGNSA. V was clipped by 5 bases and J by 7 bases; unmatched bases: 12. This CDR3 spans 15 amino acids. CDR3 region: CASSPELAGTQEQYF. In nucleotides, the CDR3 is TGTGCCAGCAGCCCGGAGCTAGCGGGGACACAGGAGCAGTACTTC.

This clonotype was observed many times. The chain joins TRBV9 to TRBJ2-1; 10 bases fit TRBD2. Germline V gene sequence: CDR1 SGDLS, CDR2 YYNGEE. V lost 3 bases to trimming and J lost 0 bases; unmatched junction nucleotides: 0. This CDR3 has 15 residues. CDR3 in amino acids: CASSASGSSYNEQFF. The CDR3, as DNA: TGTGCCAGCAGCGCTAGCGGGAGCTCCTACAATGAGCAGTTCTTC.

This clonotype has at least ten counts. The chain links TRBV5-5 to TRBJ2-3; TRBD2 is a possible D gene (6 bases). Germline CDR1 reads SGHKS; CDR2 reads YYEKEE (reference sequence). Trimming removed 3 bases from V and 2 bases from J, with 13 bases in between. This CDR3 is 15 amino acids long. The CDR3 reads CASSYLARDTDTQYF. CDR3 in DNA: TGTGCCAGCAGCTATCTAGCGAGAGACACAGATACGCAGTATTTT.